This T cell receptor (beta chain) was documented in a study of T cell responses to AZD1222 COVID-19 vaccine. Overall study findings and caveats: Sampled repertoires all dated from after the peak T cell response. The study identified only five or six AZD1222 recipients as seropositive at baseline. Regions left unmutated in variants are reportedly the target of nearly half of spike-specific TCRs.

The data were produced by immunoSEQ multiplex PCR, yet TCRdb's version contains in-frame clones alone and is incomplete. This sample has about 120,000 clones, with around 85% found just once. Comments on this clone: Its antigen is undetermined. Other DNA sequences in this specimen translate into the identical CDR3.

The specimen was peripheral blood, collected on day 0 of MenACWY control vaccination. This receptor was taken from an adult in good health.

CDR3 sequence (DNA): TGTGCCAGCAGTTCAGGGGGCAGCTCCTACGAGCAGTACTTC. It yields the protein CASSSGGSSYEQYF. This chain connects TRBV28 to TRBJ2-7; TRBD1 matches 8 bases. In germline, CDR1 is MDHEN, CDR2 SYDVKM. The CDR3 loop spans 14 amino acids. The junction had 2 bases not matched to a gene; V was cut back by 4 bases and J by 0 bases. Combining the CDR3 with reference TRBV28 and TRBJ2-7 gives the whole variable domain DVKVTQSSRYLVKRTGEKVFLECVQDMDHENMFWYRQDPGLGLRLIYFSYDVKMKEKGDIPEGYSVSREKKERFSLILESASTNQTSMYLCASSSGGSSYEQYFGPGTRLTVT.